The present T cell receptor beta chain was sequenced within a study of blood T cells in healthy people across ages. Through a sample-barcoded 5' primer and a J-beta primer mix, a second PCR was run for roughly 7 to 11 cycles. Every sample gave at least 3 million paired-end reads containing CDR3. TCRdb passed the 5' RACE reads through MiXCR, listing each CDR3 protein once. The sample lists fewer than 1,200,000 distinct CDR3 sequences, approximately 26% occurring once. The CDR3 extends over 15 amino acids. The ends were cut back, 5 bases at V and 3 bases at J, with 16 bases in the middle. CDR1 SGHNT and CDR2 YYREEE come from the germline V gene (reference sequence). This sample also belongs to another study, concerning T cells of mothers and their children. As that report states: A few mothers and their six children, all healthy Caucasians, donated.

Material for sequencing was blood. The chain uses TRBV5-4 and TRBJ2-3, with D perhaps given as TRBD1 or TRBD2 (5 bases each). This sequence was found in a girl aged 2 to 9 in good health. The CDR3 sequence: CASRMAWGMTDTQYF. CDR3 DNA sequence: TGTGCCAGCAGAATGGCCTGGGGGATGACAGATACGCAGTATTTT. Variable domain in full (rest from reference TRBV5-4 and TRBJ2-3): ETGVTQSPTHLIKTRGQQVTLRCSSQSGHNTVSWYQQALGQGPQFIFQYYREEENGRGNFPPRFSGLQFPNYSSELNVNALELDDSALYLCASRMAWGMTDTQYFGPGTRLTVL.